Listed below are T cell receptor beta chains from one sample, sequenced in a study of blood T cells in healthy people across ages. TCRdb reprocessed the 5' RACE reads with MiXCR, giving one entry per CDR3 protein. The data show around 1.5 million distinct CDR3 sequences, roughly 45% seen once. Sample: blood. These receptors originate from a young woman in good health. Each CDR3 is given with its conserved first and last residue. The D gene is left open where the match is weak. Only part of the rows carry a size: once, few, many, or a class if the clone is expanded.

14	TRBV7-8	TRBD2	TRBJ2-5	.	CASSYAGEFDEQYF	TGTGCCAGCAGCTACGCGGGGGAGTTTGATGAGCAGTACTTC
15	TRBV6-2/TRBV6-3	.	TRBJ1-5	.	CASSGLLYSNQPQHF	TGTGCCAGCAGCGGACTCTTGTATAGCAATCAGCCCCAGCATTTT
13	TRBV15	.	TRBJ2-3	.	CAARLSGTDTQYF	TGTGCCGCCCGCTTGAGCGGCACAGATACGCAGTATTTT
16	TRBV6-5	TRBD2	TRBJ2-5	.	CASSYRGTSGTETQYF	TGTGCCAGCAGTTATCGGGGGACTAGCGGTACAGAGACCCAGTACTTC
15	TRBV5-1	.	TRBJ2-3	once	CASSWDAPSTDTQYF	TGCGCCAGCAGCTGGGATGCCCCCAGCACAGATACGCAGTATTTT
12	TRBV2	.	TRBJ1-5	once	CANSQSNQPQHF	TGTGCCAACAGTCAGAGCAATCAGCCCCAGCATTTT
16	TRBV27	TRBD1	TRBJ1-2	.	CASSPNPRQGNYGYTF	TGTGCCAGCAGTCCTAACCCAAGACAGGGCAACTATGGCTACACCTTC
16	TRBV2	TRBD1	TRBJ1-6	.	CASSDPGQGFRSPLHF	TGTGCCAGCAGCGACCCGGGACAGGGGTTTCGTTCACCCCTCCACTTT
13	TRBV21-1	.	TRBJ2-7	many	CASPWRKYYEQYF	TGTGCCAGCCCCTGGAGGAAGTACTACGAGCAGTACTTC
13	TRBV5-6	.	TRBJ2-5	.	CASSLDSLREQYF	TGCGCCAGCAGCTTGGACTCGCTTAGGGAGCAGTACTTC
16	TRBV29-1	TRBD2	TRBJ2-1	few	CSVEVWTSGRYNEQFF	TGCAGCGTTGAAGTTTGGACTAGCGGCCGATACAATGAGCAGTTCTTC
14	TRBV9	.	TRBJ1-2	.	CASSVEMSGYGYTF	TGTGCCAGCAGCGTAGAAATGTCCGGTTATGGCTACACCTTC
14	TRBV9	.	TRBJ1-2	many	CASSADGANYGYTF	TGTGCCAGCAGCGCGGACGGCGCAAACTATGGCTACACCTTC
16	TRBV27	.	TRBJ2-5	.	CASTLAGASPKNEQYF	TGTGCAAGCACCCTCGCCGGGGCTAGCCCTAAGAATGAGCAGTACTTC
15	TRBV6-5	TRBD1	TRBJ1-4	.	CASSYGTGPREKLFF	TGTGCCAGCAGTTACGGGACAGGGCCTCGAGAAAAACTGTTTTTT
18	TRBV5-1	.	TRBJ2-7	.	CASSWLPRDTSRYNEQYF	TGCGCCAGCAGCTGGCTCCCACGGGACACTTCGAGGTACAATGAGCAGTACTTC